This passage covers 20 T cell receptor beta chains from one sample sequenced in a study of identical twins. TCRdb called the 5' RACE reads again in MiXCR, with one record for every CDR3 protein. The sample has 570,000 or so distinct CDR3 sequences, 9% to 10% seen once; the top ten hold 2.5% to 3.5%. In addition, the sample was reused for a study of yellow fever vaccine responses in identical twins.

Sequencing was carried out using PBMCs. Receptors originate from a woman aged 18-29 years in good health.

The chain combines TRBV5-1 with TRBJ2-3; TRBD1 matches at 9 bases. CDR3 length: 15 residues. Germline-derived CDR1 and CDR2 are SGHRS and YFSETQ. The J segment lost 3 bases and the V segment lost 4 bases, leaving 6 bases of the junction unmatched. DNA for the CDR3: TGCGCCAGCAGCCCGAGGACAGGGGAGACAGATACGCAGTATTTT. Protein sequence: CASSPRTGETDTQYF.

The chain links TRBV6-1 to TRBJ1-1, with TRBD1 identical over 10 bases. The V gene end was trimmed by 10 bases and the J gene end by 5 bases; junction bases not matched to a gene: 10. The germline V gene has CDR1 MNHNS and CDR2 SASEGT. CDR3 length: 14 residues. In nucleotides, the CDR3 is TGTGCCATCACAAAGGACAGGGGGTTTACTGAAGCTTTCTTT. Translated, it gives CAITKDRGFTEAFF.

This clonotype has a count of ten or more. This rearrangement joins TRBV20-1 to TRBJ1-4, with D unclear. Trimming left V 6 bases short and J 7 bases short, with 15 bases between. Germline lookup yields CDR1 DFQATT and CDR2 SNEGSKA (reference sequence). The CDR3 contains 13 residues. The CDR3 here is CSAAPDGGEKLFF. The CDR3 DNA reads as TGCAGTGCCGCCCCGGACGGCGGTGAAAAACTGTTTTTT.

This clonotype was recorded at least ten times. The chain joins TRBV7-9 to TRBJ2-7; D is perhaps TRBD2 (5 bases). Trimming cost V 3 bases and J 9 bases, with 18 bases left between them. Germline V gene data show CDR1 as SEHNR and CDR2 as FQNEAQ (reference sequence). The CDR3 is 14 amino acids. DNA for the CDR3: TGTGCCAGCAGCTTCGCCGGACGGGAAGCTGGGCAGTACTTC. This codes for CASSFAGREAGQYF.

The chain joins TRBV7-9 to TRBJ2-1, with 11 positions matching TRBD2. Germline loops: CDR1 SEHNR, CDR2 FQNEAQ (reference sequence). Trimming cost V 2 bases and J 6 bases; bases outside gene matches: 6. The CDR3 extends over 16 amino acids. CDR3 region: CASSLIRLAGGNEQFF. CDR3 bases: TGTGCCAGCAGCTTAATTCGTCTAGCGGGGGGCAATGAGCAGTTCTTC.

For the CDR3, the DNA is TGCGCCAGCAGCCGCAGTGCAGATACGCAGTATTTT. Translating gives CASSRSADTQYF. This chain connects TRBV5-1 to TRBJ2-3; D call uncertain. Germline CDR1 SGHRS, CDR2 YFSETQ. Trimming took 4 bases from V and 4 from J, leaving 7 bases between them. The CDR3 runs to 12 residues.

This clonotype was counted a few times. V gene TRBV20-1 combines with J gene TRBJ2-7, with TRBD2 matching 7 bases. Trimming cost V 6 bases and J 3 bases; bases outside gene matches: 11. The CDR3 has 14 residues. Germline V gives CDR1 DFQATT, CDR2 SNEGSKA (reference sequence). Written as DNA, the CDR3 is TGCAGTGCCGTCGAGTGGCGGGGGTACTACGAGCAGTACTTC. Protein: CSAVEWRGYYEQYF.

There are many counts of this clonotype. The V and J genes are TRBV29-1 and TRBJ2-7; no definite D call. V was shortened by 1 base and J by 2 bases, with 9 bases between the two germline ends. Germline CDR1 SQVTM, CDR2 ANQGSEA. CDR3 length equals 13 residues. CDR3 DNA sequence: TGCAGCGTTGAAGTGTCCAGAACCTACGAGCAGTACTTC. This sequence encodes CSVEVSRTYEQYF.

The rearrangement links TRBV20-1 to TRBJ2-5, with TRBD2 matching 11 bases. The V gene end was trimmed by 0 bases and the J gene end by 5 bases; junction bases not matched to a gene: 5. This CDR3 has 15 residues. Germline-derived CDR1 and CDR2 are DFQATT and SNEGSKA (reference sequence). The DNA for the CDR3 is TGCAGTGCTAGAGATAGCGGGAGGGCCGTGGAGACCCAGTACTTC. It specifies CSARDSGRAVETQYF.

This clonotype was picked up many times. The J gene is TRBJ2-7, the V gene TRBV12-3 or TRBV12-4; 11 positions agree with TRBD1. The CDR3 contains 13 residues. V lost 6 bases, J lost 6 bases, and 4 bases stayed unmatched. CDR3 sequence reads: CASSPGTGGEQYF. CDR3 bases: TGTGCCAGCAGCCCTGGGACAGGGGGCGAGCAGTACTTC.

The rearrangement links TRBV15 to TRBJ2-1, with 7 nucleotides matching TRBD1. Per germline, CDR1 LNHNV and CDR2 YYDKDF (reference sequence). With 4 bases clipped from V and 8 bases from J, the junction kept 11 bases outside the gene matches. The CDR3 runs to 15 residues. The CDR3 sequence is CATSTRGRGIDEQFF. Here the CDR3 DNA reads TGTGCCACCAGCACCCGTGGCAGGGGGATCGATGAGCAGTTCTTC.

The chain joins TRBV15 to TRBJ2-6; D gene unclear. The germline gives CDR1 LNHNV, CDR2 YYDKDF (reference sequence). Trimming shortened V by 9 bases and J by 0 bases, and 12 bases separated the two germline ends. This CDR3 spans 15 amino acids. As DNA, the CDR3 is TGTGCCACTGGTGAGCAGAGCTCTGGGGCCAACGTCCTGACTTTC. As protein: CATGEQSSGANVLTF.

This clonotype was seen many times. This chain joins TRBV6-1 and TRBJ2-7; possibly TRBD1 or TRBD2 for D (5 bases each). The germline V and J ends were trimmed by 6 bases and 2 bases, with 11 bases remaining between them. Looked up from germline, CDR1 is MNHNS and CDR2 is SASEGT. The CDR3 has 13 amino acids. This chain's CDR3 is CASSPRGAYEQYF. The CDR3 DNA follows: TGTGCCAGCAGCCCCCGAGGGGCCTACGAGCAGTACTTC.

This clonotype was seen a few times. The chain uses TRBV7-2 and TRBJ2-1; D unclear. This CDR3 contains 13 residues. Trimming left V 4 bases short and J 4 bases short, with 8 bases between. The germline CDR1 and CDR2 sequences are SGHTA and FQGNSA. CDR3 coding DNA: TGTGCCAGCAGCTCGGGCGATTACAATGAGCAGTTCTTC. Its translation: CASSSGDYNEQFF.

J is TRBJ1-1 and V is TRBV7-9; D is uncertain. V gave up 1 base and J gave up 9 bases, with 6 bases separating them. CDR1 is SEHNR and CDR2 is FQNEAQ in the germline V gene (reference sequence). The CDR3 has 11 amino acids. The CDR3 nucleotides read TGTGCCAGCAGCTTAGGAGCCCAAGCTTTCTTT. The encoded protein is CASSLGAQAFF. Complete variable domain (other parts from reference TRBV7-9 and TRBJ1-1): DTGVSQNPRHKITKRGQNVTFRCDPISEHNRLYWYRQTLGQGPEFLTYFQNEAQLEKSRLLSDRFSAERPKGSFSTLEIQRTEQGDSAMYLCASSLGAQAFFGQGTRLTVV.

This clonotype was recorded a few times. This chain connects TRBV18 to TRBJ2-7; a weak D match, TRBD2 (6 bases). V lost 2 bases, J lost 7 bases, and 18 bases lay in between. Germline-derived CDR1 and CDR2 are KGHSH and LQKENI. The CDR3 is made up of 15 amino acids. CDR3 loop: CASSPEAGLTLEQYF. For the CDR3, the DNA is TGTGCCAGCTCACCAGAAGCGGGTCTTACGTTGGAGCAGTACTTC.

Ten or more counts support this clonotype. CDR3 residues: CASSQGLPDNEQFF. The CDR3 nucleotides read TGTGCCAGCAGCCAGGGACTACCGGATAATGAGCAGTTCTTC. The chain recombines TRBV4-2 with TRBJ2-1, with 7 bases identical to TRBD2. CDR1 LGHNA and CDR2 YNFKEQ come from the germline V gene. The CDR3 runs 14 residues. The junction had 6 bases not matched to a gene; V was cut back by 3 bases and J by 7 bases.

The genes are TRBV27 and TRBJ1-1; weak D call: TRBD1 (5 bases). CDR1 MNHEY and CDR2 SMNVEV come from the germline V gene (reference sequence). V dropped 3 bases and J dropped 4 bases, with 9 bases sitting between them. The CDR3 is 13 residues long. The CDR3 reads CASSLEGTTEAFF. CDR3 nucleotide sequence: TGTGCCAGCAGTTTGGAAGGGACCACTGAAGCTTTCTTT.

This clonotype was observed many times. This chain connects TRBV21-1 to TRBJ2-3; no check of the table's D call, TRBD2, against the DNA was made. TRBV21-1 is a recognized pseudogene. The CDR3 runs 16 residues. The CDR3 is CASSKGGQPNTDTQYF. The CDR3 nucleotides are TGTGCCAGCAGCAAAGGAGGGCAGCCAAACACAGATACGCAGTATTTT.

This sequence joins TRBV2 and TRBJ2-1; D call uncertain. Trimming removed 3 bases at V and 4 bases at J, with 13 bases between. The CDR3 runs 15 residues. CDR1 and CDR2 from the germline V gene are SNHLY and FYNNEI. The CDR3, as DNA: TGTGCCAGCAGTGAGGGCCGGATCGAGTACAATGAGCAGTTCTTC. It specifies CASSEGRIEYNEQFF.